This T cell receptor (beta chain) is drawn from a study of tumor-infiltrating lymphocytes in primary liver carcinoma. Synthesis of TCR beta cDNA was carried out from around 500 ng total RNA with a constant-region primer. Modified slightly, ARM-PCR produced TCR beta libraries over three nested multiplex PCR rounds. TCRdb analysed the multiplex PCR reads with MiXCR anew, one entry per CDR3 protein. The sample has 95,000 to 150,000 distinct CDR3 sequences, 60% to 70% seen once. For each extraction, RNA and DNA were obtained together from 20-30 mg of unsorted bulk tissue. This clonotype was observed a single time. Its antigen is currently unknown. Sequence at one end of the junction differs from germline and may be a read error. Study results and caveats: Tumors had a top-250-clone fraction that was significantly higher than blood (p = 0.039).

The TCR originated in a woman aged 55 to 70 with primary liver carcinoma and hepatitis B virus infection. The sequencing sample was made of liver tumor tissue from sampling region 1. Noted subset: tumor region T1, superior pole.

The CDR3 sequence: CASSLREDSYQGTQYF. CDR3 DNA: TGCGCCAGCAGCTTGCGGGAGGACTCCTACCAAGGGACCCAGTACTTC. The gene calls are TRBV5-1 and TRBJ2-5; 7 bases map to TRBD2. This CDR3 region has 16 residues. Per germline, CDR1 SGHRS and CDR2 YFSETQ.